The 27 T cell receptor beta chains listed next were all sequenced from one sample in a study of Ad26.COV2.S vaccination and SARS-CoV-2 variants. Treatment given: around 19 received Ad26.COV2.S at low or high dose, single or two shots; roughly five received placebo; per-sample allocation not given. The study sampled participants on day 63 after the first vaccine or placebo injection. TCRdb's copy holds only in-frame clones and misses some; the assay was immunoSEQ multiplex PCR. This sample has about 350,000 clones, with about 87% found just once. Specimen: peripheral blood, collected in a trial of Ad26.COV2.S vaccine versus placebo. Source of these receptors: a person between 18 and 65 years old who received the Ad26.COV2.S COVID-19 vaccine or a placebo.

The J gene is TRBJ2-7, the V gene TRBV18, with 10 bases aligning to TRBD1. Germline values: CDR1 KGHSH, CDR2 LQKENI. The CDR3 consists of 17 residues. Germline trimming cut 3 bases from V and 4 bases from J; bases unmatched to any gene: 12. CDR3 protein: CASSPISIGTGVYEQYF. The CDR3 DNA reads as TGTGCCAGCTCACCGATTTCCATCGGGACAGGGGTATACGAGCAGTACTTC.

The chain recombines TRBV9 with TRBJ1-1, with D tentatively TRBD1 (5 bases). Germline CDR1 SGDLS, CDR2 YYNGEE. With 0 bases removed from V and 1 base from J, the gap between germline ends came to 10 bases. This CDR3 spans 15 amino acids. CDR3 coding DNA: TGTGCCAGCAGCGTAGAAGCAAGGGGGAACACTGAAGCTTTCTTT. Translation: CASSVEARGNTEAFF. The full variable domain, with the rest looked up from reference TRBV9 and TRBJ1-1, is DSGVTQTPKHLITATGQRVTLRCSPRSGDLSVYWYQQSLDQGLQFLIQYYNGEERAKGNILERFSAQQFPDLHSELNLSSLELGDSALYFCASSVEARGNTEAFFGQGTRLTVV.

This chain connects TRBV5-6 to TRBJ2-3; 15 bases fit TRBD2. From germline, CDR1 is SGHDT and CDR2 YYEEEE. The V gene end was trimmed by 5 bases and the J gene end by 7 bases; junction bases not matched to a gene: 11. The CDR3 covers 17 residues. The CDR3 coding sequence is TGTGCCAGCAGTGGACTAGCGGGAGGGCCCGGGGAAAATACGCAGTATTTT. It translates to CASSGLAGGPGENTQYF.

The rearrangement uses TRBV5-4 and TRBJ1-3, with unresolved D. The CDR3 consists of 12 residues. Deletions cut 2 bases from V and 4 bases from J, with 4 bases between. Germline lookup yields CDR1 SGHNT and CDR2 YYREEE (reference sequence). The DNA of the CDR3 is TGTGCCAGCAGCTTTATAGGAAACACCATATATTTT. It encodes CASSFIGNTIYF.

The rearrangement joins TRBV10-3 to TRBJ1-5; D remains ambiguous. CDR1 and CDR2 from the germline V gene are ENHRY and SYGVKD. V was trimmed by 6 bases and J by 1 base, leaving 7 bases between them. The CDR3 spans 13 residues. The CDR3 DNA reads TGTGCCATCAGCCTAGACAGCAATCAGCCCCAGCATTTT. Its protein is CAISLDSNQPQHF.

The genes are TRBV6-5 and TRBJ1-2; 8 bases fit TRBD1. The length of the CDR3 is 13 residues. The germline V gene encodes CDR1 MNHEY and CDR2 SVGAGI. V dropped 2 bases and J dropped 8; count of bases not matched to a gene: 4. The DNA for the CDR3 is TGTGCCAGCAGTTACGCGACAGGGGTGGGCTACACCTTC. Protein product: CASSYATGVGYTF.

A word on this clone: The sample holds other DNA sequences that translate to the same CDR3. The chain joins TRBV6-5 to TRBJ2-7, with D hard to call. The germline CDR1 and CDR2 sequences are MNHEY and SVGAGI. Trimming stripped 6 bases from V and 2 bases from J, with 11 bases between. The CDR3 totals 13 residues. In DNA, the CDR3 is TGTGCCAGCAGCCAAGGACGGACCTACGAGCAGTACTTC. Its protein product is CASSQGRTYEQYF.

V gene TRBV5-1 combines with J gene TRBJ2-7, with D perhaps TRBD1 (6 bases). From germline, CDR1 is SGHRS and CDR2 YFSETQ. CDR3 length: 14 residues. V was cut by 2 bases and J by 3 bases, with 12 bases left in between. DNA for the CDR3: TGCGCCAGCAGCTTCAGGGGTGGTAGCTACGAGCAGTACTTC. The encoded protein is CASSFRGGSYEQYF.

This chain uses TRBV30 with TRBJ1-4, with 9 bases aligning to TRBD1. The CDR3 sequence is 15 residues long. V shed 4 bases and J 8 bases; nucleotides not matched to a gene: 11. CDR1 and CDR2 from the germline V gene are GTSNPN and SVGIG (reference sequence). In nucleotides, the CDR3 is TGTGCCTGGACCCGACAGGGGGGGATTCACGAAAAACTGTTTTTT. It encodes CAWTRQGGIHEKLFF.

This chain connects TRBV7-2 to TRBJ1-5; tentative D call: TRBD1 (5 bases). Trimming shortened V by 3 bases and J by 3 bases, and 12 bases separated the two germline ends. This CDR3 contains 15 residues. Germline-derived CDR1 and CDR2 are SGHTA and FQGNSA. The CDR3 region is CASSFVGLNNQPQHF. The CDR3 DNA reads TGTGCCAGCAGCTTTGTGGGGCTGAACAATCAGCCCCAGCATTTT. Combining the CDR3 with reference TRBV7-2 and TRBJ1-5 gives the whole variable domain GAGVSQSPSNKVTEKGKDVELRCDPISGHTALYWYRQSLGQGLEFLIYFQGNSAPDKSGLPSDRFSAERTGGSVSTLTIQRTQQEDSAVYLCASSFVGLNNQPQHFGDGTRLSIL.

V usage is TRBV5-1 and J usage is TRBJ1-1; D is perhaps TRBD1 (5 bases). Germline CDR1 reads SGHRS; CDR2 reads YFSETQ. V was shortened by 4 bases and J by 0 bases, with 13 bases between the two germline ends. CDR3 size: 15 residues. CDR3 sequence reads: CASSLGDYLNTEAFF. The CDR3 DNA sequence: TGCGCCAGCAGCCTGGGGGACTACCTGAACACTGAAGCTTTCTTT.

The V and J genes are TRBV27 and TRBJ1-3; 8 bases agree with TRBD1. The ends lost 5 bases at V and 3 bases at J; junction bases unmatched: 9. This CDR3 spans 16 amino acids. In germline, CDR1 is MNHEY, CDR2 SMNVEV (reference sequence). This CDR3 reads CASSLNRGSFGNTIYF. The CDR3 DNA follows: TGTGCCAGCAGTCTCAACAGGGGGAGCTTTGGAAACACCATATATTTT.

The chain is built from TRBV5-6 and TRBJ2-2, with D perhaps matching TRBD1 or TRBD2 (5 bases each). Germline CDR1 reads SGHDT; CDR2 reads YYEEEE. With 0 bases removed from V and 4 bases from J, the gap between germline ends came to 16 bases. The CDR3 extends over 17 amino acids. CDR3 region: CASSLDLGPGSTGELFF. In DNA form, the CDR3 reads TGTGCCAGCAGCTTGGATCTCGGCCCAGGGAGCACCGGGGAGCTGTTTTTT.

DNA for the CDR3: TGTGCCAGCAGCTTAAACGCGGCAGGGGGCTATGATGAGCAGTTCTTC. Protein: CASSLNAAGGYDEQFF. The rearrangement joins TRBV7-9 to TRBJ2-1; 8 nucleotides agree with TRBD1. The V gene end was trimmed by 2 bases and the J gene end by 8 bases; junction bases not matched to a gene: 11. The CDR3 loop spans 16 amino acids. Germline V gene lookup returns CDR1 SEHNR and CDR2 FQNEAQ (reference sequence). The full variable domain, completed using reference TRBV7-9 and TRBJ2-1, is DTGVSQNPRHKITKRGQNVTFRCDPISEHNRLYWYRQTLGQGPEFLTYFQNEAQLEKSRLLSDRFSAERPKGSFSTLEIQRTEQGDSAMYLCASSLNAAGGYDEQFFGPGTRLTVL.

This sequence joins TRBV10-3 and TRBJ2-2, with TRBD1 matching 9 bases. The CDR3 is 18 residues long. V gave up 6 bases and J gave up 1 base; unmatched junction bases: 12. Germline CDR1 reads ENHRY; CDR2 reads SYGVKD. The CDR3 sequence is CAIRENTGGRQNTGELFF. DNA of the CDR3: TGTGCCATCAGGGAAAATACAGGGGGCCGACAGAACACCGGGGAGCTGTTTTTT.

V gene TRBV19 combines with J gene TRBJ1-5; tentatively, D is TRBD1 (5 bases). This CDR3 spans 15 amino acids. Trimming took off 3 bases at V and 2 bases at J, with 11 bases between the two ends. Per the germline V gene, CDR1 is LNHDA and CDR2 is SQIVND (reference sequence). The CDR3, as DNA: TGTGCCAGTAGTATGGGGGGGTCTGGCAATCAGCCCCAGCATTTT. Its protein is CASSMGGSGNQPQHF.

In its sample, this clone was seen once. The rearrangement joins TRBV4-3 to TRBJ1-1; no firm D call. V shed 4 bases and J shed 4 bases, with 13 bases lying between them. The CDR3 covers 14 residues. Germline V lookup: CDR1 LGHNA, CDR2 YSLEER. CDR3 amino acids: CASSRMTVSTEAFF. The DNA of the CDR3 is TGCGCCAGCAGCCGTATGACCGTTTCCACTGAAGCTTTCTTT.

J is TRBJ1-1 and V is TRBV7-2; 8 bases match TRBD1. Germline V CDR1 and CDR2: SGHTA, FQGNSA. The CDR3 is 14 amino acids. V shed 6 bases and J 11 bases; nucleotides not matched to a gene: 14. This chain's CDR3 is CASSQDRDRVRAFF. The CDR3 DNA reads TGTGCCAGCAGTCAGGACAGGGATCGGGTGAGGGCTTTCTTT.

The CDR3 DNA reads as TGTGCCAGCAGCTTAGCATTAGGGACAGGGGTAGAAGCTTTCTTT. Translating gives CASSLALGTGVEAFF. This chain joins TRBV7-8 and TRBJ1-1; 10 bases fit TRBD1. The CDR3 is 15 residues long. J lost 8 bases, V lost 0 bases, and 6 bases had no gene match. CDR1 SGHVS and CDR2 FQNEAQ come from the germline V gene.

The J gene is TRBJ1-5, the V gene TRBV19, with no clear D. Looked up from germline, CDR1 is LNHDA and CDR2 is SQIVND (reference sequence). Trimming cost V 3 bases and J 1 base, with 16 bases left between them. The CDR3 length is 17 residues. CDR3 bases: TGTGCCAGTAGTATTAAGTTGGCGGCAGTGAGCAATCAGCCCCAGCATTTT. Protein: CASSIKLAAVSNQPQHF.

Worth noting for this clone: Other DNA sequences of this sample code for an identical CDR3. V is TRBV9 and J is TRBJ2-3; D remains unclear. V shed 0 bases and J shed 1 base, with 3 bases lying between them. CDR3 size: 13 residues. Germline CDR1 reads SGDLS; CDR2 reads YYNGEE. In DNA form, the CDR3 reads TGTGCCAGCAGCGTAGCTGGCACAGATACGCAGTATTTT. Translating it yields CASSVAGTDTQYF.

DNA of the CDR3: TGTGCCAGCAGCCAAGCCGCGGGACAGGGATGGAATGAGCAGTTCTTC. It specifies CASSQAAGQGWNEQFF. This rearrangement joins TRBV3-1 (or the pseudogene TRBV3-2) to TRBJ2-1; 9 positions agree with TRBD1. Losses at the gene ends were 1 base for V and 7 bases for J; bases not matched to a gene: 8. Germline V CDR1 and CDR2: LGHDT, YNNKEL (reference sequence). There are 16 residues in the CDR3.

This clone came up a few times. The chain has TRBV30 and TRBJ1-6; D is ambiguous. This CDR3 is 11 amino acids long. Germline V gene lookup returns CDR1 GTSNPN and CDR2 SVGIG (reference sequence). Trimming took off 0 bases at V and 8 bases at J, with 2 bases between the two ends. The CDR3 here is CAWSVHSPLHF. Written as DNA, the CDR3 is TGTGCCTGGAGTGTTCATTCACCCCTCCACTTT.

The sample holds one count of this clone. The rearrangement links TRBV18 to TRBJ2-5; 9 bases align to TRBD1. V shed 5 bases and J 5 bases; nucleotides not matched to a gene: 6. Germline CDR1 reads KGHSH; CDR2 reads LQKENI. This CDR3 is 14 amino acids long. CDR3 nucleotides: TGTGCCAGCTCATACGGGACAGGGATGGAGACCCAGTACTTC. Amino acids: CASSYGTGMETQYF.

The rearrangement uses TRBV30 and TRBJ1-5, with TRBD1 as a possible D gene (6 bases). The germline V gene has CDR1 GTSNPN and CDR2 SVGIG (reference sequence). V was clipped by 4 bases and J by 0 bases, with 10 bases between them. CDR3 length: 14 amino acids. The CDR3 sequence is CAWTGTNSNQPQHF. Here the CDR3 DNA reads TGTGCCTGGACCGGGACAAATAGCAATCAGCCCCAGCATTTT. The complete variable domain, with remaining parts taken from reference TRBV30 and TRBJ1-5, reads SQTIHQWPATLVQPVGSPLSLECTVEGTSNPNLYWYRQAAGRGLQLLFYSVGIGQISSEVPQNLSASRPQDRQFILSSKKLLLSDSGFYLCAWTGTNSNQPQHFGDGTRLSIL.

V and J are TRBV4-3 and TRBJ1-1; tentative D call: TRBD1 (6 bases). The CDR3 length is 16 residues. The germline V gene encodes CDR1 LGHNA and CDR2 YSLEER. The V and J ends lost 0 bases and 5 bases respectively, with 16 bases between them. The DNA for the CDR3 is TGCGCCAGCAGCCAAGAAGGGGGGGTCGGGGGGACTGAAGCTTTCTTT. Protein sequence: CASSQEGGVGGTEAFF.

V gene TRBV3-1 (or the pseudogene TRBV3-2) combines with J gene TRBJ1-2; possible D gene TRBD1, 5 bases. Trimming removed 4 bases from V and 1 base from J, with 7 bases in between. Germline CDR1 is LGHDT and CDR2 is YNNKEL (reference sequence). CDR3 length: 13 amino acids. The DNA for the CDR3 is TGTGCCAGCAGCCGACAGAGTAACTATGGCTACACCTTC. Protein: CASSRQSNYGYTF.